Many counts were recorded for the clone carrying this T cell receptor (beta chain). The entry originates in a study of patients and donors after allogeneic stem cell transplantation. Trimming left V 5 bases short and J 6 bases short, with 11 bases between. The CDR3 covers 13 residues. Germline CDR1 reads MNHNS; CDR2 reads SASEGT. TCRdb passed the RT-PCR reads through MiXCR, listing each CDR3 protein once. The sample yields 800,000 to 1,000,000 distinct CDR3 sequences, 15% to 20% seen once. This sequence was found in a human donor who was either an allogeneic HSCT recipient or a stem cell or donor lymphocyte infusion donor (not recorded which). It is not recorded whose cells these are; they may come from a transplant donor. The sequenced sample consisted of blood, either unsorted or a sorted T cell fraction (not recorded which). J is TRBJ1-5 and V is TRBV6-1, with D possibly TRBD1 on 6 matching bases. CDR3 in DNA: TGTGCCAGCAGTCTGGGGGCGGGTCAGCCCCAGCATTTT. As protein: CASSLGAGQPQHF.